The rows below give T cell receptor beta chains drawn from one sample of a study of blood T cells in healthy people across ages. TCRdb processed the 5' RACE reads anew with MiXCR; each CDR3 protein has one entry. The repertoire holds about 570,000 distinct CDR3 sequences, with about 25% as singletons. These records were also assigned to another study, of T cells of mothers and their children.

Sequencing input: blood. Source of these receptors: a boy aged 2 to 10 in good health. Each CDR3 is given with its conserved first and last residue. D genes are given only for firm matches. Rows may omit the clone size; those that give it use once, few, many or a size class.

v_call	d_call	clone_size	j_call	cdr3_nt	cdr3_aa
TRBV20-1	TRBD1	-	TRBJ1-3	TGCAGTGCTGGACAGGGAAGGGGAAACACCATATATTTT	CSAGQGRGNTIYF
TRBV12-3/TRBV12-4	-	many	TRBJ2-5	TGTGCCAGCAGGGACCGGGTCGGTATGGAGACCCAGTACTTC	CASRDRVGMETQYF
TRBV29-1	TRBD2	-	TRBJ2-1	TGCAGCGTTGAGGATAGGAGGAAAGCGGGAGGTGGTAATGAGCAGTTCTTC	CSVEDRRKAGGGNEQFF
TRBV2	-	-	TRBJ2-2	TGTGCCAGCAGGGGGGCCCCGAACACCGGGGAGCTGTTTTTT	CASRGAPNTGELFF
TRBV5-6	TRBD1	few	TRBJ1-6	TGTGCCAGCAGCCAAACCACAGGGGCAGTGTCACCCCTCCACTTT	CASSQTTGAVSPLHF
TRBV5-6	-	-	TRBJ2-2	TGTGCCAGCAGCTTGATTTCTGAGGAACATATCGCCGGGGAGCTGTTTTTT	CASSLISEEHIAGELFF
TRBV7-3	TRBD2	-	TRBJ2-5	TGTGCCAGCAGGGCTAGCGGGGGAGAGGAGACCCAGTACTTC	CASRASGGEETQYF
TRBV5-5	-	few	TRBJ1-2	TGTGCCAGCAGCGGACTTTCTGATGGCTACACCTTC	CASSGLSDGYTF
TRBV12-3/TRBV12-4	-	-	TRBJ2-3	TGTGCCCGAAAGGCTACAGAAGGGACAGATACGCAGTATTTT	CARKATEGTDTQYF
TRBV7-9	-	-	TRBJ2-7	TGTGCCAGCAGGGCTAGTGTAGGCTACGAGCAGTACTTC	CASRASVGYEQYF
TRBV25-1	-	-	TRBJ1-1	TGTGCCAGCACCACCTGGGGCAGCGAGAACACTGAAGCTTTCTTT	CASTTWGSENTEAFF
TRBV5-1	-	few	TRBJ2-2	TGCGCCAGCAGCTTGGTAGCAGGCAATCCCGGGGAGCTGTTTTTT	CASSLVAGNPGELFF
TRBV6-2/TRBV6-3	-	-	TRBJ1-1	TGTGCCAGCAGTTACCCCCTTCCGGACACTGAAGCTTTCTTT	CASSYPLPDTEAFF
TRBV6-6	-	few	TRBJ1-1	TGTGCCAGCAGTACCGATACCGGCACTGAAGCTTTCTTT	CASSTDTGTEAFF
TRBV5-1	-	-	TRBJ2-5	TGCGCCAGCAGCTTGGGATTGGGGGCCGAGACCCAGTACTTC	CASSLGLGAETQYF
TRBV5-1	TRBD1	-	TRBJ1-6	TGCGCCAGCAGCTCGGACAGGAGCTCCTATAATTCACCCCTCCACTTT	CASSSDRSSYNSPLHF
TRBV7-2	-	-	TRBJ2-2	TGTGCCAGCAGCTTAAATAGGGAGGTCATGGTGACCGGGGAGCTGTTTTTT	CASSLNREVMVTGELFF
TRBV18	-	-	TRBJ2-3	TGTGCCAGCTCACCAATCCCGGGGACAGATACGCAGTATTTT	CASSPIPGTDTQYF
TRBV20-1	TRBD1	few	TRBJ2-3	TGCAGTGCTAGAAGGGACAGGGGGCTTTCGGGTACGCAGTATTTT	CSARRDRGLSGTQYF
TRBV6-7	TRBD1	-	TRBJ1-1	TGTGCCACATCTGGGGGACAGATCCCCTTCCTGAACACTGAAGTTTTCTTT	CATSGGQIPFLNTEVFF
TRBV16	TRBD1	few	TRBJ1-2	TGTGCCAGCAGCCAGGGGACAGGCGGCCCCTATGGCTACACCTTC	CASSQGTGGPYGYTF
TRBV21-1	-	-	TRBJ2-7	TGTGCCAGCGCCCGGGGCTCACGATTCGACGAGCAGTACTTC	CASARGSRFDEQYF
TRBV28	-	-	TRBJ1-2	TGTGCCAGCAGTTCCGGAGGAGGGGGGAGTGGCTACACCTTC	CASSSGGGGSGYTF
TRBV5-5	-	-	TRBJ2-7	TGTGCCAGCAGCTTTAACCTGCGCCCCTACGAGCAGTACTTC	CASSFNLRPYEQYF
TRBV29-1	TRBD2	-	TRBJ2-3	TGCAGCGTTGAAGCGGCGGGAGCAGATACGCAGTATTTT	CSVEAAGADTQYF
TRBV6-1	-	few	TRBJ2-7	TGTGCCAGCAGCCGGAGGTTCCCGGGACGTCTATCCTACGAGCAGTACTTC	CASSRRFPGRLSYEQYF
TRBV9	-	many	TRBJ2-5	TGTGCCAGCAGCGATAGCGGCACCCAAGAGACCCAGTACTTC	CASSDSGTQETQYF
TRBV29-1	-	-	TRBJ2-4	TGCAGCGTTGTGGCAGGGGCCAAAAACATTCAGTACTTC	CSVVAGAKNIQYF
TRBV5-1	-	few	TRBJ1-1	TGCGCCAGCAGCCATGGGACCGCCGAAGATAAGAGAGCTTTCTTT	CASSHGTAEDKRAFF
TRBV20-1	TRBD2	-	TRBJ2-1	TGCAGTGCTCACGGTCCTGCGGCTAGCGGGCGGAATGAGCAGTTCTTC	CSAHGPAASGRNEQFF
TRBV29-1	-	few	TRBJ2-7	TGCAGCGTTCGTGAAGGGAGCGACGACGAGCAGTACTTC	CSVREGSDDEQYF
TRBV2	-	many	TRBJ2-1	TGTGCCAGCAGGTTAACAGGGATCAATGAGCAGTTCTTC	CASRLTGINEQFF
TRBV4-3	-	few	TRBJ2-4	TGCGCCAGCAGCCAAGATCGCTCAGAGCTGAACATTCAGTACTTC	CASSQDRSELNIQYF
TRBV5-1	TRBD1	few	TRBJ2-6	TGCGCCAGCAGCTTGACAGGACAGGGGTACGGGGCCAACGTCCTGACTTTC	CASSLTGQGYGANVLTF
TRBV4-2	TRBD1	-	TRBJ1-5	TGTGCCAGCAGCCATTACGAGGACAGGGGTGGATATAGCAATCAGCCCCAGCATTTT	CASSHYEDRGGYSNQPQHF
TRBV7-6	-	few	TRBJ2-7	TGTGCCAGCAGCTTAGACGTAGCCGCAGGCCTCTACGAGCAGTACTTC	CASSLDVAAGLYEQYF
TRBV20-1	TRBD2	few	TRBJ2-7	TGCAGTGCTGCCTGGACTTACGGGACTAGCGCCTACGAGCAGTACTTC	CSAAWTYGTSAYEQYF
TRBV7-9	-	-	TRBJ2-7	TGTGCCAGCAGCCCAGAGGGGCGGGATGGCTACGAGCAGTACTTC	CASSPEGRDGYEQYF
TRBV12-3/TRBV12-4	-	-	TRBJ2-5	TGTGCCAGCAGTTTAACGCAGGGTCGGGAGACCCAGTACTTC	CASSLTQGRETQYF
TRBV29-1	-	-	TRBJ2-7	TGCAGCGTCGAGCGGACACCTTCGGGGGAGCAGTACTTC	CSVERTPSGEQYF
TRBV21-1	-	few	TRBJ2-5	TGTGCCAGCAGCAAAGAAGGGAAAGAGCAGTACTTC	CASSKEGKEQYF
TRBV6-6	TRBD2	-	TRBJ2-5	TGTGCCAGCAGTTACCCGGGGGGTAGTGGCGAGACCCAGTACTTC	CASSYPGGSGETQYF
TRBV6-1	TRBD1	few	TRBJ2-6	TGTGCCTGCAGTGGGGCAGGGGGCGCCTCTGGGGCCAACGTCCTGACTTTC	CACSGAGGASGANVLTF
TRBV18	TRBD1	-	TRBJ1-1	TGTGCCAGCTCACCACCCGGACAGGGGAAAACTGAAGCTTTCTTT	CASSPPGQGKTEAFF
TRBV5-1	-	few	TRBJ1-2	TGCGCCAGCAGCTTGGCTCAGGAGTTGCGCTACACCTTC	CASSLAQELRYTF
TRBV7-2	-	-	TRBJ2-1	TGTGCCAGCACCCGGAGGGGGGCCACCGTGCAGTTCTTC	CASTRRGATVQFF
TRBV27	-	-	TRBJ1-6	TGTGCCAGCAGTATTGAGGTTTGGAATTCACCCCTCCACTTT	CASSIEVWNSPLHF
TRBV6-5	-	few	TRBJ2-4	TGTGCCAGCAGTTCCACAGGGTTTGTGGCCAAAAACATTCAGTACTTC	CASSSTGFVAKNIQYF
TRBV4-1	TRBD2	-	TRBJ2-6	TGCGCCAGCAGCCAACCTACTAGCGGGTATTCCTCTGGGGCCAACGTCCTGACTTTC	CASSQPTSGYSSGANVLTF
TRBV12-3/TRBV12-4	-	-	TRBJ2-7	TGTGCCAGCACCTTAGGGCTAGCCGGGGGCGAGCAGTACTTC	CASTLGLAGGEQYF
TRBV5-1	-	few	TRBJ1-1	TGCGCCAGCAGCTTGGGGGTGTTGAACACTGAAGCTTTCTTT	CASSLGVLNTEAFF
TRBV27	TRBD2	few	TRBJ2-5	TGTGCCAGCAGTTCCGGACTAGCTATGGAGACCCAGTACTTC	CASSSGLAMETQYF
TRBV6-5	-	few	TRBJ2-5	TGTGCCAGCAGTTACTCGGCGGGAAACCAAGAGACCCAGTACTTC	CASSYSAGNQETQYF
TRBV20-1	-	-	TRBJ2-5	TGCAGTGCTAGAGATCGAAGGGGGTCGGAGACCCAGTACTTC	CSARDRRGSETQYF
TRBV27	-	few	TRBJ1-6	TGTGCCAGTTCGGAGGGAGGAGGTAATTCACCCCTCCACTTT	CASSEGGGNSPLHF
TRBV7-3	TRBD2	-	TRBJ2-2	TGTGCCAGCAGCTTAACGTCACTAGCGGGAGGCACCGGGGAGCTGTTTTTT	CASSLTSLAGGTGELFF
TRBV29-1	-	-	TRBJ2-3	TGCAGCGTGCGGGGTAGCCCCAGGGGGACGGATACGCAGTATTTT	CSVRGSPRGTDTQYF
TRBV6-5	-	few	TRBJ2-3	TGTGCCAGCAGTTACGCAGATACGCAGTATTTT	CASSYADTQYF
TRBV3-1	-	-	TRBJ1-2	TGTGCCAGCAGCCAAGGCGGACGGATTGAATGGAGTGGCTACACCTTC	CASSQGGRIEWSGYTF
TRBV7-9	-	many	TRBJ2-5	TGTGCCAGCAGCTTAGGACTAGGCCGAGAGACCCAGTACTTC	CASSLGLGRETQYF